This T cell receptor beta chain stems from a study of shared clonotypes between healthy human individuals. Study results and caveats: Limitation of the genetic and exposure-history diversity represented came from the few donors.

Clones were read by immunoSEQ multiplex PCR, and TCRdb kept only the in-frame ones, dropping some. This sample has around 700,000 clones, with around 73% found just once. This clone was found once. What it recognizes is unknown. V shed 4 bases and J shed 10 bases, with 19 bases lying between them. This CDR3 comprises 14 residues. In germline, CDR1 is MNHEY, CDR2 SMNVEV (reference sequence). This sequence joins TRBV27 and TRBJ1-1; D uncertain. The clonotype was recovered from a woman aged 25 to 39 in good health. The sequenced sample consisted of memory CD4+ T cells sorted from blood. Subset in this sample: CD45RA-negative fraction. This CDR3 is CASSSASLLRGAFF. The CDR3, as DNA: TGTGCCAGCAGTTCGGCATCCCTCCTGAGAGGAGCTTTCTTT.